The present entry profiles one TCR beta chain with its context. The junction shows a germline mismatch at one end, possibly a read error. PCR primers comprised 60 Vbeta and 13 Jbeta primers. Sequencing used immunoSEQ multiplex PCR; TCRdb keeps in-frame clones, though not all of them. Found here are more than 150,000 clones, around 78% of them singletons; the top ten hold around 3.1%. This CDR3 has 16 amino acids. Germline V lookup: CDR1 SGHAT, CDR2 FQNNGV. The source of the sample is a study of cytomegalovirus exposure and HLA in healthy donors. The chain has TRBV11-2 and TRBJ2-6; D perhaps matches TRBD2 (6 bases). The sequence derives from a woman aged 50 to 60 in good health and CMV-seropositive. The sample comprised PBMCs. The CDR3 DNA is TGTGCCAGCAGCCTGTGGGACTTCTCTGGGGCCAACGGCCTGACTTTC. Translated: CASSLWDFSGANGLTF.